This T cell receptor beta chain was sequenced for a study of blood T cell repertoires in COVID-19 (dated by TCRdb to about 2020). Background on the whole study: Samples covering the acute and convalescent phases of COVID-19 were provided by collaborators in the United States, Italy and Spain. The prospective study material was composed of cDNA or gDNA derived from T cells, B-cell-depleted T cells, or PBMCs. Subjects who had been exposed to COVID-19, were actively infected with it, or had recovered from it provided the deeply sampled blood TCRbeta repertoires that made up the dataset. The repertoires were made available in a free public database intended to serve as a resource for research on the immune response to SARS-CoV-2. Samples came from the ongoing ImmuneRACE study (first 160 participants) plus 1,254 subjects from 6 global collaborators. Nearly every sample came with metadata listing a de-identified subject ID, COVID-19 status, age in years and sex. Where HLA class I and class II types were available, the types were taken from metadata supplied by the sample provider, not from assay-based typing. The study at large found these results: The quantity of clinical and demographic metadata differed by source and by participant and was supplied without curation.

The CDR3 holds 16 amino acids from the cysteine to the phenylalanine. The entry retains the CDR3 DNA only, 48 bases that are in frame from base 1. From V the trimming removes 5 bases and from J it removes 2 bases, while the gene matches leave 5 bases of the junction unaccounted for. The germline V gene (reference sequence) supplies CDR1 MNHEY and CDR2 SMNVEV. The collaborating institutions used their own protocols to collect whole blood in K2EDTA tubes. For TCRbeta analysis, collaborator samples were shipped as frozen whole blood, as isolated PBMCs, or as DNA extracted from either sample type. As concerns this clone: Its specific antigen is unknown. It has no much larger one-base neighbor in the sample; base qualities were not kept.

TCRbeta CDR3 regions were amplified from genomic DNA by means of the immunoSEQ Assay, a bias-controlled multiplex PCR. Under the source paper's analysis protocol: Within the assay, amplification of reference gene primers was used to estimate how many nucleated cells each sample contained. To quantify the absolute abundance of each unique TCRbeta CDR3 rearrangement, sequence reads were collapsed and filtered. For each sample, productive Simpson clonality was calculated as the square root of Simpson's diversity index across productive rearrangements. In TCRdb, the immuneACCESS table is reduced to in-frame sequences with V and J assigned. These tables do not hold every clone; where another copy was compared, an unresolved V gene accounts for under half, and the others remain unexplained. The DNA was the basis for D and trimming; V, J and clone size are from that table. The sample profile shows about 81,000 clones; 91% of them were found once. The leading ten clones occupy under 2.5% of the sample.

The TCR originated in a woman aged 45-65 years in a cohort sampled during active COVID-19. The V and J genes are TRBV27 and TRBJ2-6; 8 bases in the middle match TRBD1. The sequenced sample was peripheral blood. In nucleotide form, the sequence is TGTGCCAGCAGTACAGGGGGGAATCCTGGGGCCAACGTCCTGACTTTC. It translates to CASSTGGNPGANVLTF.